Below are 14 T cell receptor beta chains sequenced from a single sample in a study of neurological immune-mediated disorders. TCRdb reanalysed the 5' RACE reads using MiXCR and keeps one entry per CDR3 protein. The sample shows about 21,000 distinct CDR3 sequences, roughly 6.2% of them seen only once. The sequencing sample was made of CD8+ T cells from blood. The receptors here all came from a man between 18 and 29 years old in good health.

There are many counts of this clonotype. The germline gene is not matched at one end of the junction; a read error may be the cause. The V gene is TRBV30, the J gene TRBJ1-5; no reliable D call. This CDR3 has 15 amino acids. Germline V gives CDR1 GTSNPN, CDR2 SVGIG (reference sequence). The CDR3 loop reads CAWSVPLGSSQPQHF. CDR3 in DNA: TGTGCCTGGAGTGTCCCCCTGGGTAGCAGTCAGCCCCAGCATTTT.

This clonotype was picked up many times. This chain connects TRBV11-2 to TRBJ2-7, with D tentatively TRBD1 (5 bases). This CDR3 is built from 14 residues. V was trimmed by 4 bases and J by 6 bases, leaving 16 bases between them. Germline V gene lookup returns CDR1 SGHAT and CDR2 FQNNGV. The CDR3 DNA is TGTGCCAGCAGCTCCGAATACAAGGGGTCCGAGCAGTACTTC. Protein sequence: CASSSEYKGSEQYF.

This clonotype was recorded at least ten times. The genes are TRBV7-9 and TRBJ2-7, with a weak D call TRBD1 (6 bases). Trimming cost V 4 bases and J 8 bases, with 18 bases left between them. The CDR3 runs 14 residues. CDR1 and CDR2 (germline): SEHNR, FQNEAQ (reference sequence). CDR3 bases: TGTGCCAGCAGCTCACCCGACAGGAAGATAAAGCAGTACTTC. Amino acids: CASSSPDRKIKQYF.

This clonotype has ten or more counts. The chain uses TRBV7-2 and TRBJ1-5; 7 positions match TRBD1. J gave up 1 base and V 4 bases, and 4 bases lay outside the gene matches. The CDR3 sequence is 15 residues long. Germline CDR1 is SGHTA and CDR2 is FQGNSA. The CDR3 loop is CASSYDRASNQPQHF. CDR3 in DNA: TGTGCCAGCAGCTACGACAGGGCAAGCAATCAGCCCCAGCATTTT. Filled out from reference TRBV7-2 and TRBJ1-5, the complete variable domain reads GAGVSQSPSNKVTEKGKDVELRCDPISGHTALYWYRQSLGQGLEFLIYFQGNSAPDKSGLPSDRFSAERTGGSVSTLTIQRTQQEDSAVYLCASSYDRASNQPQHFGDGTRLSIL.

By share, this clonotype ranks as medium-sized. The chain employs TRBV20-1 and TRBJ1-1; D gene ambiguous. V was cut by 3 bases and J by 3 bases, with 20 bases left in between. Looked up from germline, CDR1 is DFQATT and CDR2 is SNEGSKA (reference sequence). This CDR3 spans 16 amino acids. The chain's CDR3 is CSASDQNWERYTEAFF. CDR3 bases: TGCAGTGCTAGTGACCAAAACTGGGAGCGGTACACTGAAGCTTTCTTT.

This clonotype has at least ten counts. The chain joins TRBV6-2 or TRBV6-3 to TRBJ2-3; D gene uncertain. Per the germline V gene, CDR1 is MNHEY and CDR2 is SVGEGT. This CDR3 is built from 12 residues. V lost 2 bases to trimming and J lost 2 bases, with 2 bases between them. CDR3 coding DNA: TGTGCCAGCAGTTACGACACAGATACGCAGTATTTT. Protein: CASSYDTDTQYF.

This clonotype was seen ten or more times. V usage is TRBV7-6 and J usage is TRBJ2-3; D unresolved. The CDR3 covers 12 residues. CDR1 is SGHVS, CDR2 FNYEAQ, per germline. Trimming removed 5 bases at V and 2 bases at J, with 5 bases between. This CDR3 reads CASSGSTDTQYF. CDR3 DNA sequence: TGTGCCAGCAGCGGCTCCACAGATACGCAGTATTTT.

Many counts were recorded for this clonotype. The CDR3 sequence is CSARELGPGGVDEQYF. The CDR3 DNA sequence: TGCAGTGCTAGAGAACTAGGACCGGGGGGCGTAGACGAGCAGTACTTC. The rearrangement uses TRBV20-1 and TRBJ2-7; D might be TRBD2 (7 bases). The V gene lost 0 bases and the J gene lost 5 bases, with 20 bases spanning the gap. CDR1 and CDR2 from the germline V gene are DFQATT and SNEGSKA (reference sequence). The CDR3 totals 16 residues.

This clonotype was detected many times. V and J are TRBV3-1 and TRBJ2-5; weak D call: TRBD1 (5 bases). V lost 4 bases, J lost 0 bases, and 15 bases lay in between. The CDR3 is 16 residues long. The germline V gene encodes CDR1 LGHDT and CDR2 YNNKEL (reference sequence). Written as DNA, the CDR3 is TGTGCCAGCAGCCCAGGGCTAACCTGGAACCAAGAGACCCAGTACTTC. Its translation: CASSPGLTWNQETQYF.

This clonotype was found many times. This sequence joins TRBV7-3 and TRBJ2-5; D is tentatively TRBD1 or TRBD2 (5 bases each). CDR1 is SGHTA and CDR2 is FQGTGA in the germline V gene. The V gene lost 5 bases and the J gene lost 5 bases, with 18 bases spanning the gap. This CDR3 spans 15 amino acids. CDR3 DNA sequence: TGTGCCAGCAGCCCCACGGGGCTCCGGCGGGAGACCCAGTACTTC. Translating gives CASSPTGLRRETQYF.

At least ten counts were recorded for this clonotype. The chain combines TRBV7-9 with TRBJ2-1; D gene uncertain. The CDR3 has 12 residues. Germline CDR1 is SEHNR and CDR2 is FQNEAQ (reference sequence). V dropped 5 bases and J dropped 9 bases, with 11 bases sitting between them. In DNA, the CDR3 is TGTGCCAGCAGCCTACTCAAGCGTGAGCAGTTCTTC. This translates into CASSLLKREQFF. Drawing the rest from reference TRBV7-9 and TRBJ2-1, the complete variable domain is DTGVSQNPRHKITKRGQNVTFRCDPISEHNRLYWYRQTLGQGPEFLTYFQNEAQLEKSRLLSDRFSAERPKGSFSTLEIQRTEQGDSAMYLCASSLLKREQFFGPGTRLTVL.

Ten or more counts support this clonotype. V is TRBV7-9 and J is TRBJ2-1, with D hard to call. Germline lookup yields CDR1 SEHNR and CDR2 FQNEAQ (reference sequence). Trimming took off 1 base at V and 14 bases at J, with 9 bases between the two ends. The length of the CDR3 is 11 residues. The CDR3 is CASSLGLQKFF. CDR3 DNA sequence: TGTGCCAGCAGCTTAGGGCTACAGAAGTTCTTC.

This clonotype was observed a few times. V and J are TRBV7-6 and TRBJ2-1; no definite D call. Germline V gives CDR1 SGHVS, CDR2 FNYEAQ. V was clipped by 4 bases and J by 8 bases, with 9 bases between them. The CDR3 totals 12 residues. The chain's CDR3 is CASSWDSDEQFF. CDR3 coding DNA: TGTGCCAGCAGCTGGGATTCGGATGAGCAGTTCTTC.

The chain combines TRBV5-1 with TRBJ2-7; the match to TRBD1 covers 7 bases. CDR3 length: 14 amino acids. Germline V gives CDR1 SGHRS, CDR2 YFSETQ. The V segment lost 1 base and the J segment 5 bases; nucleotides outside the gene matches: 6. As DNA, the CDR3 is TGCGCCAGCAGCTTGCGGCAGGGGGTCCACGAGCAGTACTTC. It codes for CASSLRQGVHEQYF.